Sequencing of this T cell receptor (beta chain) was carried out in a study of chemoradiotherapy in HPV16-positive cancers. Turning to this clone: Its cognate antigen is unknown.

Overall study findings and caveats: Candidate HPV-specific clones and E7-related TCR motifs grew in tumor during treatment. For HPV16-positive patients, expanding HPV-responsive T cells associated with longer recurrence-free survival.

Measured with immunoSEQ multiplex PCR; TCRdb has only the in-frame clones, and not every one. This table holds around 16,000 clones, 75% to 80% found once. Germline CDR1 SGHTA, CDR2 FQGNSA. The CDR3 runs 13 residues. The V end lost 5 bases, the J end lost 6 bases, and 14 bases lay between the germline ends. The origin of this receptor is a human donor with HPV-associated anogenital cancer. The biological material was taken from a patient who underwent chemoradiotherapy. The chain has TRBV7-2 and TRBJ2-7; maybe TRBD1 (6 bases). The CDR3 sequence: CASSPSGAGEQYF. CDR3 nucleotide sequence: TGTGCCAGCAGCCCGTCAGGGGCAGGCGAGCAGTACTTC.